This passage covers 10 T cell receptor beta chains from one sample sequenced in a study of long-term antiretroviral therapy in people with HIV. Survey-level immunoSEQ v3.0 assays were run. Using immunoSEQ multiplex PCR, the repertoire was profiled, and TCRdb retains in-frame clones only, with some absent. Among about 11,000 clones, around 81% were seen once, and the ten largest hold around a sixth. Source: unsorted PBMCs, taken 1.8 years after starting antiretroviral therapy. The source of these receptors is a man aged 35 to 55 with HIV.

This sequence joins TRBV19 and TRBJ1-3; the D gene is possibly TRBD1 (5 bases). With 7 bases removed from V and 4 bases from J, the gap between germline ends came to 11 bases. The length of the CDR3 is 13 residues. Germline CDR1 is LNHDA and CDR2 is SQIVND (reference sequence). The CDR3 nucleotides are TGTGCCAGTAATAAAGGACAAGGAAACACCATATATTTT. Its translation is CASNKGQGNTIYF.

This clone was picked up a small number of times. The CDR3: CASSETQGYYGYTF. CDR3 in DNA: TGTGCCAGCAGTGAAACCCAGGGGTATTATGGCTACACCTTC. This rearrangement joins TRBV2 to TRBJ1-2, with D perhaps matching TRBD1 (6 bases). The CDR3 has 14 amino acids. Trimming took off 2 bases at V and 5 bases at J, with 12 bases between the two ends. CDR1 SNHLY and CDR2 FYNNEI come from the germline V gene. Variable domain in full (rest from reference TRBV2 and TRBJ1-2): EPEVTQTPSHQVTQMGQEVILRCVPISNHLYFYWYRQILGQKVEFLVSFYNNEISEKSEIFDDQFSVERPDGSNFTLKIRSTKLEDSAMYFCASSETQGYYGYTFGSGTRLTVV.

The chain carries TRBV11-3 and TRBJ2-2, with a weak D call TRBD2 (6 bases). Germline CDR1 and CDR2: SGHNT and YENEEA. The CDR3 has 12 amino acids. The ends were cut back, 7 bases at V and 6 bases at J, with 9 bases in the middle. The CDR3 DNA sequence: TGTGCCAGCACCGGGAGCTCCGGGGAGCTGTTTTTT. Protein product: CASTGSSGELFF.

The chain joins TRBV18 to TRBJ2-5; 11 nucleotides agree with TRBD2. V shed 1 base, J shed 5 bases, and the junction held 9 bases outside the gene matches. The CDR3 length is 17 residues. The V gene's germline CDR1 is KGHSH and CDR2 LQKENI. This CDR3 reads CASSPLYSGRAEETQYF. In nucleotides, the CDR3 is TGTGCCAGCTCACCACTCTATAGCGGGAGGGCCGAGGAGACCCAGTACTTC. Full variable domain (missing parts from reference TRBV18 and TRBJ2-5): NAGVMQNPRHLVRRRGQEARLRCSPMKGHSHVYWYRQLPEEGLKFMVYLQKENIIDESGMPKERFSAEFPKEGPSILRIQQVVRGDSAAYFCASSPLYSGRAEETQYFGPGTRLLVL.

V and J are TRBV6-6 and TRBJ2-5, with TRBD2 matching 8 bases. The junction had 14 bases not matched to a gene; V was cut back by 6 bases and J by 5 bases. The CDR3 has 16 amino acids. The V gene's germline CDR1 is MNHNY and CDR2 SVGAGI (reference sequence). The CDR3 DNA follows: TGTGCCAGCAGGTCATACTCGGGACTAGTGTGGGAGACCCAGTACTTC. Translating it yields CASRSYSGLVWETQYF.

The chain uses TRBV5-4 and TRBJ1-2; TRBD1 matches 10 bases. The CDR3 is 13 amino acids. V shed 2 bases, J shed 7 bases, and the junction held 2 bases outside the gene matches. Germline CDR1 is SGHNT and CDR2 is YYREEE (reference sequence). This CDR3 is CASSFDRGLGYTF. In DNA, the CDR3 is TGTGCCAGCAGCTTCGACAGGGGGCTTGGCTACACCTTC.

The chain joins TRBV28 to TRBJ2-7, with 8 positions matching TRBD1. V shed 1 base, J shed 4 bases, and the junction held 9 bases outside the gene matches. Germline V lookup: CDR1 MDHEN, CDR2 SYDVKM. There are 16 residues in the CDR3. CDR3 DNA sequence: TGTGCCAGCAGTTTATTGCGTGAGGACAGGGTATACGAGCAGTACTTC. This sequence encodes CASSLLREDRVYEQYF.

This clone was found a few times. The V gene is TRBV27, the J gene TRBJ2-1; TRBD2 is a possible D gene (5 bases). Trimming shortened V by 7 bases and J by 4 bases, and 8 bases separated the two germline ends. CDR1 and CDR2 (germline): MNHEY, SMNVEV (reference sequence). The CDR3 contains 12 residues. CDR3: CASNSGYNEQFF. CDR3 coding DNA: TGTGCCAGCAATTCGGGATACAATGAGCAGTTCTTC.

V is TRBV19 and J is TRBJ1-5; no firm D call. This CDR3 contains 13 residues. Between the trimmed V and J ends, which lost 5 bases and 3 bases, there was a span of 8 bases. Germline CDR1 reads LNHDA; CDR2 reads SQIVND (reference sequence). For the CDR3, the DNA is TGTGCCAGTAGTCGACTTTTCAATCAGCCCCAGCATTTT. This gives the protein CASSRLFNQPQHF. Drawing the rest from reference TRBV19 and TRBJ1-5, the complete variable domain is DGGITQSPKYLFRKEGQNVTLSCEQNLNHDAMYWYRQDPGQGLRLIYYSQIVNDFQKGDIAEGYSVSREKKESFPLTVTSAQKNPTAFYLCASSRLFNQPQHFGDGTRLSIL.

The rearrangement joins TRBV5-1 to TRBJ1-1, with D perhaps matching TRBD1 (5 bases). The CDR3 loop spans 14 amino acids. Trimming stripped 0 bases from V and 7 bases from J, with 13 bases between. CDR1 is SGHRS and CDR2 is YFSETQ in the germline V gene. The CDR3 DNA sequence: TGCGCCAGCAGCTTGGCCCTCGGGGCCCTTGAAGCTTTCTTT. Encoded protein: CASSLALGALEAFF.